The clone carrying this TCR beta chain came up a few times. Time point specified: persistent/refractory GD, antithyroid drugs over 5 years with positive TRAb. Preparation of the TCR library used RNA extracted from PBMCs. This sample stems from a study of regulatory T cells in long-lasting Graves disease. Trimming took off 6 bases at V and 9 bases at J, with 15 bases between the two ends. This CDR3 has 13 amino acids. Per the germline V gene, CDR1 is MNHNS and CDR2 is SASEGT. With iRepertoire HTBI primers and Arm-PCR of CDR3 regions, TCR beta libraries were built. TCRdb fed the multiplex PCR reads into MiXCR, producing one record per CDR3 protein. The profile shows about 660,000 distinct CDR3 sequences, 25% to 35% of them singletons.

The gene calls are TRBV6-1 and TRBJ1-5; unclear D gene. This material consisted of peripheral blood mononuclear cells (PBMCs), taken when the disease was refractory, from a patient treated with antithyroid drugs. The clonotype originates from a female donor with Graves disease. CDR3: CASRLTTAGPQHF. The CDR3 DNA reads TGTGCCAGCAGACTTACCACAGCGGGGCCCCAGCATTTT.